Each of the 13 T cell receptor beta chains below was sequenced from the same sample in a study of blood T cell repertoires in COVID-19. Clones were sequenced by immunoSEQ multiplex PCR, and TCRdb holds only the in-frame ones, with some missing. The data show 200,000 or so clones, with 80% to 90% seen just once and 2.5% to 3.5% held by the top ten. The sequenced sample consisted of peripheral blood. Receptors were obtained from a man aged 55 to 70 with acute or convalescent COVID-19.

Details on this clone: Other DNA sequences in the sample encode the same CDR3. V usage is TRBV5-1 and J usage is TRBJ1-1, with D unclear. V was cut by 0 bases and J by 1 base, with 7 bases left in between. The CDR3 runs 14 residues. CDR1 and CDR2 from the germline V gene are SGHRS and YFSETQ. The CDR3 reads CASSLGAGNTEAFF. The DNA of the CDR3 is TGCGCCAGCAGCTTGGGAGCGGGGAACACTGAAGCTTTCTTT.

This sequence joins TRBV23-1 and TRBJ2-5; 7 bases are shared with TRBD1. TRBV23-1 is treated as an ORF (open reading frame) with a function not yet certain. The CDR3 is 15 amino acids. J lost 3 bases, V lost 9 bases, and 13 bases had no gene match. The CDR3 is CARNRQGLLKETQYF. The CDR3 DNA is TGCGCCAGAAATCGACAGGGCTTATTAAAAGAGACCCAGTACTTC.

This clone was counted a few times. This chain connects TRBV5-1 to TRBJ2-7, with TRBD2 matching over 8 bases. The CDR3 consists of 16 residues. The ends lost 3 bases at V and 0 bases at J; junction bases unmatched: 8. CDR1 and CDR2 from the germline V gene are SGHRS and YFSETQ. Here the CDR3 DNA reads TGCGCCAGCAGCTGCCCACTAGCGGTTAGCTCCTACGAGCAGTACTTC. It specifies CASSCPLAVSSYEQYF.

The V and J genes are TRBV4-1 and TRBJ2-1, with 10 bases that match TRBD1. The junction had 5 bases not matched to a gene; V was cut back by 3 bases and J by 6 bases. The CDR3 consists of 15 residues. CDR1 is MGHRA, CDR2 YSYEKL, per germline. For the CDR3, the DNA is TGCGCCAGCAGCCAGACAGGGGGCGCGGGCAATGAGCAGTTCTTC. Its translation is CASSQTGGAGNEQFF.

V usage is TRBV7-2 and J usage is TRBJ2-7; a possible D gene is TRBD2 (5 bases). The CDR3 is made up of 15 amino acids. With 2 bases removed from V and 0 bases from J, the gap between germline ends came to 11 bases. Looked up from germline, CDR1 is SGHTA and CDR2 is FQGNSA. The CDR3 bases are TGTGCCAGCAGCTTATATGGAGGCGGCTCCTACGAGCAGTACTTC. Translation: CASSLYGGGSYEQYF.

The chain uses TRBV5-1 and TRBJ2-1; 8 bases align to TRBD1. This CDR3 region has 14 residues. CDR1 is SGHRS and CDR2 is YFSETQ in the germline V gene. The V gene end was trimmed by 0 bases and the J gene end by 15 bases; junction bases not matched to a gene: 11. CDR3 region: CASSLGQGARLGFF. CDR3 DNA sequence: TGCGCCAGCAGCTTGGGGCAGGGGGCGCGTTTGGGGTTCTTC.

This clone has only one observation. The chain carries TRBV5-1 and TRBJ1-6, with D possibly being TRBD1 (6 bases). CDR1 SGHRS and CDR2 YFSETQ come from the germline V gene. V was pared by 0 bases and J by 7 bases, with 11 bases between. The CDR3 runs 15 residues. CDR3 sequence (DNA): TGCGCCAGCAGCTTGGCCCGGGGGGCCAATTCACCCCTCCACTTT. As protein: CASSLARGANSPLHF. Variable domain in full (rest from reference TRBV5-1 and TRBJ1-6): KAGVTQTPRYLIKTRGQQVTLSCSPISGHRSVSWYQQTPGQGLQFLFEYFSETQRNKGNFPGRFSGRQFSNSRSEMNVSTLELGDSALYLCASSLARGANSPLHFGNGTRLTVT.

This clone has a single count. The chain recombines TRBV11-2 with TRBJ2-5; 9 nucleotides align to TRBD1. The CDR3 loop spans 15 amino acids. The germline V gene encodes CDR1 SGHAT and CDR2 FQNNGV. The V gene end was trimmed by 5 bases and the J gene end by 4 bases; junction bases not matched to a gene: 8. CDR3 sequence reads: CASSKNRGPGETQYF. CDR3 coding DNA: TGTGCCAGCAGCAAAAACAGGGGGCCTGGAGAGACCCAGTACTTC.

The chain is built from TRBV13 and TRBJ2-2, with 7 bases identical to TRBD2. The trim removed 2 bases at V and 0 bases at J, leaving 0 bases unmatched. The CDR3 has 15 amino acids. The germline CDR1 and CDR2 sequences are PRHDT and FYEKMQ (reference sequence). CDR3 sequence reads: CASSLLAANTGELFF. CDR3 DNA sequence: TGTGCCAGCAGCTTACTAGCGGCGAACACCGGGGAGCTGTTTTTT.

The CDR3 spells CASTGIGQAMDTQYF. The CDR3 DNA reads TGTGCCAGCACCGGGATCGGGCAGGCTATGGATACGCAGTATTTT. The genes are TRBV5-6 and TRBJ2-3; maybe TRBD2 (5 bases). This CDR3 region has 15 residues. Germline CDR1 SGHDT, CDR2 YYEEEE. Trimming removed 6 bases at V and 6 bases at J, with 20 bases between.

This clone appeared a few times. This chain joins TRBV19 and TRBJ1-2, with D hard to call. Trimming cost V 3 bases and J 8 bases, with 16 bases left between them. This CDR3 is 14 amino acids long. Germline lookup yields CDR1 LNHDA and CDR2 SQIVND (reference sequence). The CDR3 loop is CASSIVDSTGGYTF. The CDR3 DNA sequence: TGTGCCAGTAGTATCGTGGACTCCACCGGGGGCTACACCTTC.

This clone was seen more than once but under ten times. The rearrangement links TRBV7-9 to TRBJ1-4; D is uncertain. The length of the CDR3 is 15 residues. Germline CDR1 is SEHNR and CDR2 is FQNEAQ (reference sequence). V gave up 5 bases and J gave up 0 bases, with 10 bases separating them. CDR3 sequence reads: CASSRPGATNEKLFF. The CDR3, as DNA: TGTGCCAGCAGCCGTCCCGGTGCAACTAATGAAAAACTGTTTTTT.

The sample holds one count of this clone. The chain has TRBV5-1 and TRBJ2-3; TRBD2 matches at 7 bases. The J segment lost 6 bases and the V segment lost 4 bases, leaving 2 bases of the junction unmatched. CDR1 is SGHRS and CDR2 is YFSETQ in the germline V gene. The CDR3 loop spans 12 amino acids. Here the CDR3 DNA reads TGCGCCAGCAGCCGGGGGGAGGATACGCAGTATTTT. This translates into CASSRGEDTQYF.